The 21 T cell receptor beta chains presented below share a single source sample, sequenced in a study of identical twins (dated by TCRdb to 2016 to 2017). Receptors were amplified or captured by 5' RACE. The sequencer was an Illumina HiSeq 2000. TCRdb reprocessing: public reads trimmed at Q25 with fastp, clones called with MiXCR, in-frame beta chains kept. Rows are unified per CDR3 protein, each entry keeping the most common DNA and genes. The sample table holds 700,000 or so distinct CDR3 sequences, of which less than 25% were seen once. Jointly, the top ten make up around 4.5% of the sample. The same data also contributed to another study, on T cells expressing NK-cell markers.

Sequences were obtained from PBMCs. These receptors were collected from a woman in her late teens or twenties in good health.

The V call is TRBV6-1, the J call TRBJ2-5, with TRBD2 matching 11 bases. Germline CDR1 and CDR2: MNHNS and SASEGT. The CDR3 contains 15 residues. V trimming: 1 base; J trimming: 5 bases; junction bases outside the gene matches: 3. The CDR3 DNA sequence: TGTGCCAGCAGTGAAGAACTAGCGGGGGACGAGACCCAGTACTTC. It translates to CASSEELAGDETQYF.

A few counts support this clonotype. The V gene is TRBV20-1, the J gene TRBJ1-5, with D unclear. Looked up from germline, CDR1 is DFQATT and CDR2 is SNEGSKA (reference sequence). This CDR3 is built from 14 residues. With 0 bases removed from V and 0 bases from J, the gap between germline ends came to 6 bases. CDR3 residues: CSARDLDSNQPQHF. The CDR3 nucleotides read TGCAGTGCTAGAGATCTGGATAGCAATCAGCCCCAGCATTTT.

The chain carries TRBV9 and TRBJ2-2, with D hard to call. Germline CDR1 SGDLS, CDR2 YYNGEE. The CDR3 runs 11 residues. Deletions cut 7 bases from V and 5 bases from J, with 6 bases between. In nucleotides, the CDR3 is TGTGCCAGCCAGTTAACCGGGGAGCTGTTTTTT. Residues: CASQLTGELFF.

This clonotype was seen a handful of times. J is TRBJ2-1 and V is TRBV5-1; tentative D call: TRBD2 (6 bases). This CDR3 contains 14 residues. Germline V gene sequence: CDR1 SGHRS, CDR2 YFSETQ. Deletions cut 0 bases from V and 8 bases from J, with 12 bases between. CDR3 nucleotide sequence: TGCGCCAGCAGCTTGGGGGTCGGGAGCTATGAGCAGTTCTTC. It is translated as CASSLGVGSYEQFF.

The chain joins TRBV5-6 to TRBJ1-2, with D possibly matching TRBD1 (6 bases). Trimming left V 1 base short and J 0 bases short, with 16 bases between. The germline V gene has CDR1 SGHDT and CDR2 YYEEEE. CDR3 length equals 17 residues. This chain's CDR3 is CASSLILDSEANYGYTF. CDR3 coding DNA: TGTGCCAGCAGCTTGATCCTGGACAGCGAGGCTAACTATGGCTACACCTTC.

This chain uses TRBV20-1 with TRBJ1-6; D unclear. Germline CDR1 DFQATT, CDR2 SNEGSKA (reference sequence). The CDR3 is 14 amino acids. V dropped 0 bases and J dropped 5 bases, with 8 bases sitting between them. The CDR3 here is CSARESQNNSPLHF. CDR3 DNA: TGCAGTGCTAGAGAAAGCCAGAATAATTCACCCCTCCACTTT.

This clonotype was seen at least ten times. An end of the junction does not agree with germline; a read error may underlie this. The chain uses TRBV6-1 and TRBJ2-7; TRBD2 might be the D (5 bases). Germline V gives CDR1 MNHNS, CDR2 SASEGT. CDR3 length: 13 residues. CDR3 amino acids: CASREAAIYEQYF. CDR3 coding DNA: TGTGCCAGCAGGGAAGCGGCTATTTACGAGCAGTACTTC.

This clonotype was recorded a few times. J is TRBJ2-7 and V is TRBV12-3 or TRBV12-4, with 10 bases aligning to TRBD1. J lost 3 bases, V lost 5 bases, and 4 bases had no gene match. The CDR3 spans 14 residues. CDR3 sequence (DNA): TGTGCCAGCAGTAGACAGGGGGCGAGCTACGAGCAGTACTTC. Translated, it gives CASSRQGASYEQYF.

V usage is TRBV9 and J usage is TRBJ2-3; D is undetermined. This CDR3 spans 15 amino acids. Trimming removed 2 bases at V and 0 bases at J, with 10 bases between. Germline V CDR1 and CDR2: SGDLS, YYNGEE. Written as DNA, the CDR3 is TGTGCCAGCAGCGTGGCTCGCCTCAGCACAGATACGCAGTATTTT. It encodes CASSVARLSTDTQYF.

The chain couples TRBV6-5 to TRBJ1-1, with no clear D. V was pared by 3 bases and J by 4 bases, with 12 bases between. Germline assignment: CDR1 MNHEY and CDR2 SVGAGI. The CDR3 loop spans 14 amino acids. DNA of the CDR3: TGTGCCAGCAGTTATAGGCAGACTTTCACTGAAGCTTTCTTT. Its protein product is CASSYRQTFTEAFF.

The V gene is TRBV10-3, the J gene TRBJ2-5; a possible D gene is TRBD1 (6 bases). V was cut by 8 bases and J by 4 bases, with 14 bases left in between. Germline values: CDR1 ENHRY, CDR2 SYGVKD. The CDR3 has 13 amino acids. The chain's CDR3 is CAIQDPGVETQYF. The CDR3 region has the DNA TGTGCCATCCAGGACCCAGGGGTAGAGACCCAGTACTTC.

This clonotype was observed a handful of times. The rearrangement uses TRBV7-2 and TRBJ2-1; 9 bases are a match to TRBD1. The CDR3 loop spans 17 amino acids. Trimming cost V 5 bases and J 5 bases; bases outside gene matches: 13. From germline, CDR1 is SGHTA and CDR2 FQGNSA. CDR3 bases: TGTGCCAGCAGCCTGGGGTCCCGGGACAGGGCCCACAATGAGCAGTTCTTC. Translation: CASSLGSRDRAHNEQFF.

This chain links TRBV7-8 with TRBJ2-3; 10 positions match TRBD1. Germline V CDR1 and CDR2: SGHVS, FQNEAQ. The CDR3 is made up of 15 amino acids. Losses at the gene ends were 4 bases for V and 6 bases for J; bases not matched to a gene: 7. CDR3 coding DNA: TGTGCCAGCAGCTACCCGGACAGGGGGAGGGATACGCAGTATTTT. Amino acid sequence: CASSYPDRGRDTQYF.

The chain couples TRBV11-2 to TRBJ2-3; 10 nucleotides align to TRBD2. The CDR3 is made up of 15 amino acids. Germline V lookup: CDR1 SGHAT, CDR2 FQNNGV. The V gene end was trimmed by 4 bases and the J gene end by 4 bases; junction bases not matched to a gene: 5. For the CDR3, the DNA is TGTGCCAGCAGCTCGGCTAGCGGGAGACCAGATACGCAGTATTTT. This sequence encodes CASSSASGRPDTQYF.

This clonotype has ten or more counts. One end of the junction varies from germline; a read error may be responsible. Here the CDR3 DNA reads TGTGCCAGCAGCCAGGGACTTTACAATGAGCAGTTCTTC. Its protein is CASSQGLYNEQFF. The chain joins TRBV4-3 to TRBJ2-1, with D perhaps matching TRBD2 (6 bases). Germline lookup yields CDR1 LGHNA and CDR2 YSLEER. The CDR3 contains 13 residues.

The chain recombines TRBV11-2 with TRBJ2-7, with D possibly being TRBD1 or TRBD2 (5 bases each). The CDR3 covers 18 residues. V shed 1 base and J shed 5 bases, with 24 bases lying between them. Germline-derived CDR1 and CDR2 are SGHAT and FQNNGV. The CDR3 DNA sequence: TGTGCCAGCAGCTTAGTTGGGTCTCTCGGACTTGTGGGGCACGAGCAGTACTTC. It is translated as CASSLVGSLGLVGHEQYF.

This clonotype was recorded many times. Its ends do not fully match the called genes, so a read error is possible. The chain links TRBV20-1 to TRBJ1-4; D call uncertain. Germline CDR1 DFQATT, CDR2 SNEGSKA (reference sequence). The CDR3 is 12 residues long. CDR3 coding DNA: TGCAGTGCGAGAGATCATAATGAAAAACTGTTTTTT. Its translation is CSARDHNEKLFF.

The rearrangement uses TRBV3-1 and TRBJ2-1; D is possibly TRBD1 (6 bases). This CDR3 is 16 amino acids long. The germline V gene has CDR1 LGHDT and CDR2 YNNKEL (reference sequence). V lost 1 base to trimming and J lost 1 base, with 11 bases between them. The CDR3 spells CASSQGWTESYNEQFF. CDR3 nucleotide sequence: TGTGCCAGCAGCCAAGGTTGGACAGAATCCTACAATGAGCAGTTCTTC.

Here the CDR3 reads CSALGRIEQYF. In DNA form, the CDR3 reads TGCAGTGCTTTGGGTCGGATCGAGCAGTACTTC. The chain couples TRBV20-1 to TRBJ2-7; no clear D. This CDR3 has 11 residues. Trimming removed 5 bases at V and 6 bases at J, with 11 bases between. Germline assignment: CDR1 DFQATT and CDR2 SNEGSKA (reference sequence).

At least ten counts were recorded for this clonotype. The V and J genes are TRBV5-1 and TRBJ2-7; D may be TRBD1 (5 bases). This CDR3 comprises 15 residues. Trimming removed 1 base at V and 3 bases at J, with 14 bases between. The germline gives CDR1 SGHRS, CDR2 YFSETQ. In DNA, the CDR3 is TGCGCCAGCAGCTTGCAAACAGGTGGCTACTACGAGCAGTACTTC. It translates to CASSLQTGGYYEQYF.

V gene TRBV7-9 combines with J gene TRBJ2-3; D unclear. The CDR3 has 8 residues. CDR1 is SEHNR and CDR2 is FQNEAQ in the germline V gene (reference sequence). The CDR3 nucleotides read TGTGTGACAGATACGCAGTATTTT. This translates into CVTDTQYF.